This section outlines one T cell receptor beta chain sequence together with its context. The CDR3 length is 12 residues. Germline V lookup: CDR1 SGHVS, CDR2 FNYEAQ. V lost 5 bases to trimming and J lost 12 bases; unmatched junction nucleotides: 6. This entry belongs to a study of blood T cell repertoires in COVID-19. Only in-frame clones appear in the TCRdb table, and some are missing; sequencing was by immunoSEQ multiplex PCR. The sample carries under 120,000 clones, under 80% recorded once. The genes are TRBV7-6 and TRBJ1-4, with 7 bases identical to TRBD1. This sequence was found in a man between 65 and 85 years old with active or convalescent COVID-19. Sequencing was done on a sample of peripheral blood. CDR3 loop: CASSQDQGELFF. CDR3 nucleotides: TGTGCCAGCAGCCAAGACCAGGGGGAACTGTTTTTT. The complete variable domain, with remaining parts taken from reference TRBV7-6 and TRBJ1-4, reads GAGVSQSPRYKVTKRGQDVALRCDPISGHVSLYWYRQALGQGPEFLTYFNYEAQQDKSGLPNDRFSAERPEGSISTLTIQRTEQRDSAMYRCASSQDQGELFFGSGTQLSVL.